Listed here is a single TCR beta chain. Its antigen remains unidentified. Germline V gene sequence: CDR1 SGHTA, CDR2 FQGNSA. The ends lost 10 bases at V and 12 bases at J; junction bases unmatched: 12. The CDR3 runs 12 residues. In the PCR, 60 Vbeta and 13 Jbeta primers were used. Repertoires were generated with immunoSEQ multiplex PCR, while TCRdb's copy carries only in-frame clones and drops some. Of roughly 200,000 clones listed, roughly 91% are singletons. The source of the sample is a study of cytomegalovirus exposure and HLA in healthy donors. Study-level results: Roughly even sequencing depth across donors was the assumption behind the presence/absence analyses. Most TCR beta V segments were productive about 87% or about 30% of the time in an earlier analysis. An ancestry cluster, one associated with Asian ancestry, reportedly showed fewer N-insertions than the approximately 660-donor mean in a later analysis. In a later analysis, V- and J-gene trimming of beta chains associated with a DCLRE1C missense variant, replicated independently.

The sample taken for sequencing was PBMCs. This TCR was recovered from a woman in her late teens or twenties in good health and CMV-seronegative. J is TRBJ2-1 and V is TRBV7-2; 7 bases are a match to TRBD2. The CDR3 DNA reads TGTGCCATCCCCGGGAGCCCGGGGGGGCAGTTCTTC. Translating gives CAIPGSPGGQFF. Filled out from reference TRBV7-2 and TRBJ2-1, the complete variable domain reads GAGVSQSPSNKVTEKGKDVELRCDPISGHTALYWYRQSLGQGLEFLIYFQGNSAPDKSGLPSDRFSAERTGGSVSTLTIQRTQQEDSAVYLCAIPGSPGGQFFGPGTRLTVL.